This TCR beta chain was sequenced for a study of OX40 agonist ivuxolimab in advanced cancers. Study information: An agonistic human IgG2 monoclonal antibody against OX40 (CD134) was given. Patients were over 65% male with ages roughly 20 to 80, mean approximately 62.

On this clone itself: Its antigen remains unidentified.

Profiled with immunoSEQ multiplex PCR; TCRdb holds only in-frame clones, not every one. The sample lists about 81,000 clones, roughly four fifths occurring once. Looked up from germline, CDR1 is MGHRA and CDR2 is YSYEKL. V lost 5 bases and J lost 6, with 10 bases in between. The CDR3 covers 12 residues. Study-wide points: Clonal expansion was seen in CD4+ and CD8+ blood T cells by week 6 at 0.1 to 3.0 mg/kg.

The sequence was collected from an adult with an advanced solid tumor such as melanoma, head and neck, liver or kidney cancer. The V call is TRBV4-1, the J call TRBJ1-2; no clear D gene. The material was CD4+ or CD8+ T cells sorted from blood, obtained in a trial of the OX40 agonist ivuxolimab. The CDR3 is CASSGGSDGYTF. The CDR3 coding sequence is TGCGCCAGCAGCGGCGGTAGTGATGGCTACACCTTC.